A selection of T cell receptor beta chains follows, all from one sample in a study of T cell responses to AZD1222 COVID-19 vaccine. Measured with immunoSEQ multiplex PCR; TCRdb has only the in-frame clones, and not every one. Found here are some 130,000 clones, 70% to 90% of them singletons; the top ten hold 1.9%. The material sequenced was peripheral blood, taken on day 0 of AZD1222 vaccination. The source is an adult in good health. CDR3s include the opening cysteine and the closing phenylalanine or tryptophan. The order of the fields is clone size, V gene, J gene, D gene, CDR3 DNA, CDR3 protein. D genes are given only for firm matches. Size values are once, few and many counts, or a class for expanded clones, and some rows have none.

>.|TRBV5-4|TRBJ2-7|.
TGTGCCAGCAGCTTCTCGGGCGGATACGAGCAGTACTTC
CASSFSGGYEQYF
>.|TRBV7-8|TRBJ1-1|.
TGTGCCAGCAGCCCCGGGAAGGCTGAAGCTTTCTTT
CASSPGKAEAFF
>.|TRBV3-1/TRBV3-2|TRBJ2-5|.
TGTGCCAGCAGCCACGCTCGACAGGGCGGGGGGACCCAGTACTTC
CASSHARQGGGTQYF
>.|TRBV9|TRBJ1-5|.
TGTGCCAGCAGCGCGGGGGGAGGCAATCAGCCCCAGCATTTT
CASSAGGGNQPQHF
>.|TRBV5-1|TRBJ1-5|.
TGCGCCAGCAGCCCCGGTCCTAGCAATCAGCCCCAGCATTTT
CASSPGPSNQPQHF
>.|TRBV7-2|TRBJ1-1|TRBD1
TGTGCCAGCAGCTCGAGAGGACAGGGTAACACTGAAGCTTTCTTT
CASSSRGQGNTEAFF
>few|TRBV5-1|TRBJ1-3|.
TGCGCCAGCAGCTTGACGGGAAAGACTCTCTCCTCTGGAAACACCATATATTTT
CASSLTGKTLSSGNTIYF
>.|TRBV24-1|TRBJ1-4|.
TGTGCCACCAGTGATTCGACCGGGACCGCGGAGGAAAAACTGTTTTTT
CATSDSTGTAEEKLFF
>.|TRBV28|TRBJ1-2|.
TGTGCCAGCAGTTTAAGAGGGATCTATGGCTACACCTTC
CASSLRGIYGYTF
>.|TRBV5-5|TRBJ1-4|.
TGTGCCAGCAGCTTCCGACCGGGGGCATCCACTAATGAAAAACTGTTTTTT
CASSFRPGASTNEKLFF
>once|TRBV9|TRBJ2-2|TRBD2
TGTGCCAGCAGCGTAGCGGGGGGTGAAACCGGGGAGCTGTTTTTT
CASSVAGGETGELFF
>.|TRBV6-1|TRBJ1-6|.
TGTGCCAGCAGTGAAGCGATTTTGGGGGGCCGGAATTCACCCCTCCACTTT
CASSEAILGGRNSPLHF
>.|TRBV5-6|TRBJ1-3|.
TGTGCCAGCAGCTTGGGTGGGCTTACTGGAAACACCATATATTTT
CASSLGGLTGNTIYF
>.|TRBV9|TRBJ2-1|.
TGTGCCAGCAGCTATGGACAAGCCAATGAGCAGTTCTTC
CASSYGQANEQFF
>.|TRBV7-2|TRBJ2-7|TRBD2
TGTGCCAGCAGCTTTCCGACTAGCGGGGGGTCTGGGGCCTACGAGCAGTACTTC
CASSFPTSGGSGAYEQYF
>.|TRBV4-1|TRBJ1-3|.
TGCGCCAGCAGCCAAGAAAGGGGGAGTGGTGGAAACACCATATATTTT
CASSQERGSGGNTIYF
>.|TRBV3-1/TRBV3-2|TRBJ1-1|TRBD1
TGTGCCAGCAGCCAAAACCAGGGGGCCCCTGGGGCTGAAGCTTTCTTT
CASSQNQGAPGAEAFF
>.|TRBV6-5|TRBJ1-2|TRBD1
TGTGCCAGCAGCTCTCCGGGACAGGGTCCCTCCTGCACCTTC
CASSSPGQGPSCTF
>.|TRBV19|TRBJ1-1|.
TGTGCCAGCGGTCGAACAGGGAACACTGAAGCTTTCTTT
CASGRTGNTEAFF
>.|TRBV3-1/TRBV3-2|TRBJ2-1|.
TGTGCCAGCAGCCCCCACAGGGACTACAATGAGCAGTTCTTC
CASSPHRDYNEQFF
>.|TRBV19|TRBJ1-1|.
TGTGCCAGTAGACATCAGGGAGACACTGAAGCTTTCTTT
CASRHQGDTEAFF
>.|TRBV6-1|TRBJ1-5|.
TGTGCCAGCAGTGAATTAAATGGCGGCCTCCAGCCCCAGCATTTT
CASSELNGGLQPQHF
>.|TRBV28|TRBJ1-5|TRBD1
TGTGCTAGCCAGTCTGGGACAGGGGTAAATCAGCCCCAGCATTTT
CASQSGTGVNQPQHF
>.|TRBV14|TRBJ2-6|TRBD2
TGTGCCAGCAGCCAAGATCCGGGGGGGCCTGTTGGGGCCAACGTCCTGACTTTC
CASSQDPGGPVGANVLTF
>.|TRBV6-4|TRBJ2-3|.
TGTGCCAGCAGTGACCCCTTCACAGATACGCAGTATTTT
CASSDPFTDTQYF
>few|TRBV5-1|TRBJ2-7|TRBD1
TGCGCCAGCAGCTTGCAGGGGGCCTACGAGCAGTACTTC
CASSLQGAYEQYF
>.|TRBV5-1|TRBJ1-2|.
TGCGCCAGCAGCCTTGAACCGGGGAGGCGAGCCTATGGCTACACCTTC
CASSLEPGRRAYGYTF
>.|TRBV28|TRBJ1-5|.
TGTGCCAGCAGGCCCCCGGGGGTTCAGCCCCAGCATTTT
CASRPPGVQPQHF
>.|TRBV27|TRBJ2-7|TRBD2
TGTGCCAGCAGTCCAAGGACTAGCGGATACTACGAGCAGTACTTC
CASSPRTSGYYEQYF
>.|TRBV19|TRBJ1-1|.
TGTGCCAGTAGTATTCGACCGATTTCGAACACTGAAGCTTTCTTT
CASSIRPISNTEAFF
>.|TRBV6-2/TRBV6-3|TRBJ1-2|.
TGTGCCAGCAGTTACTATGGCTACACCTTC
CASSYYGYTF
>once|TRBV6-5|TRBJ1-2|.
TGTGCCAGCGCCCTGGAGGGCGCCAACTATGGCTACACCTTC
CASALEGANYGYTF
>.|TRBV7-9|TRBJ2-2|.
TGTGCCAGCAGCCCCAGACTGGGGAACACCGGGGAGCTGTTTTTT
CASSPRLGNTGELFF
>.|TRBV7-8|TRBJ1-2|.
TGTGCCAGCAGCACCCTTACCCAGGCTGACTATGGCTACACCTTC
CASSTLTQADYGYTF
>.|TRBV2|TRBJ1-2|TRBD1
TGTGCCGGACAGGGGGGACGGGGCTACACCTTC
CAGQGGRGYTF
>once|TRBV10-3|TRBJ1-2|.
TGTGCCATCAGTGACGGGGGTTCAGGGTACGGCTACACCTTC
CAISDGGSGYGYTF
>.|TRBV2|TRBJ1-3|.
TGTGCCAGCAGCGGGGACTATAATGGAAACACCATATATTTT
CASSGDYNGNTIYF